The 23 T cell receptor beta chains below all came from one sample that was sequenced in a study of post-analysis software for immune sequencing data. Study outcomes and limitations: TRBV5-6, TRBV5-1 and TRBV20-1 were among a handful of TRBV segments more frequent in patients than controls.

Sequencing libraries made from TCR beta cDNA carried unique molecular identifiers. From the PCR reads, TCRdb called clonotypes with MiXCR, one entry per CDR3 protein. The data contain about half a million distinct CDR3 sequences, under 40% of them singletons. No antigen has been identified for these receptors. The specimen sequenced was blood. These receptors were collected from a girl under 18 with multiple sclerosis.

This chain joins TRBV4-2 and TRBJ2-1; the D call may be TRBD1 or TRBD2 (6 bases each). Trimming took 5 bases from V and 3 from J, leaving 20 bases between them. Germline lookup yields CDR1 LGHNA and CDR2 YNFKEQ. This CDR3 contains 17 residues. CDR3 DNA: TGTGCCAGCAGCTCTCTAGGGGGTAGCGGAAACTACAATGAGCAGTTCTTC. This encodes CASSSLGGSGNYNEQFF.

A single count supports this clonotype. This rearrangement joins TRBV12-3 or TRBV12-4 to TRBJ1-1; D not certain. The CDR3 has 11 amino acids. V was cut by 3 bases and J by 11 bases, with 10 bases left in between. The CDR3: CASSFKDWAFF. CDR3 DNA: TGTGCCAGCAGTTTTAAGGACTGGGCTTTCTTT.

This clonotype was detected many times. CDR3 coding DNA: TGTGCCAGCAGCTTAAACGGGGGAGCCTACGAGCAGTACTTC. Protein sequence: CASSLNGGAYEQYF. V gene TRBV7-2 combines with J gene TRBJ2-7; a possible D gene is TRBD2 (6 bases). Trimming stripped 2 bases from V and 2 bases from J, with 10 bases between. The CDR3 contains 14 residues. The germline CDR1 and CDR2 sequences are SGHTA and FQGNSA. Full variable domain (outside the CDR3, taken from reference TRBV7-2 and TRBJ2-7): GAGVSQSPSNKVTEKGKDVELRCDPISGHTALYWYRQSLGQGLEFLIYFQGNSAPDKSGLPSDRFSAERTGGSVSTLTIQRTQQEDSAVYLCASSLNGGAYEQYFGPGTRLTVT.

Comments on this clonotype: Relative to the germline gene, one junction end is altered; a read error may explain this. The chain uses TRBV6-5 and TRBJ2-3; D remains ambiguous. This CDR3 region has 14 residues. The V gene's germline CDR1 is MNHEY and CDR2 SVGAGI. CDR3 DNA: TGTGCCAGCACCAAAGGCCCCGGCACAGATGCGCAGTATTTT. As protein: CASTKGPGTDAQYF.

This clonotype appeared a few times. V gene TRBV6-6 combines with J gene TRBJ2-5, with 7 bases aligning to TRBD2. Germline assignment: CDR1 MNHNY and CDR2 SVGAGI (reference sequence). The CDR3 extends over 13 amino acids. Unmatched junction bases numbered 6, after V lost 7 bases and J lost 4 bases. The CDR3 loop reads CASNRREGETQYF. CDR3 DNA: TGTGCCAGCAACCGCAGGGAGGGAGAGACCCAGTACTTC.

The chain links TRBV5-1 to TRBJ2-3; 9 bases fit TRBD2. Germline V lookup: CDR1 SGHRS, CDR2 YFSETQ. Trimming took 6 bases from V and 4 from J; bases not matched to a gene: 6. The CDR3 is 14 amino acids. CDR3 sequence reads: CASNGGGASDTQYF. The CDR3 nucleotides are TGCGCCAGCAACGGCGGGGGGGCCTCAGATACGCAGTATTTT.

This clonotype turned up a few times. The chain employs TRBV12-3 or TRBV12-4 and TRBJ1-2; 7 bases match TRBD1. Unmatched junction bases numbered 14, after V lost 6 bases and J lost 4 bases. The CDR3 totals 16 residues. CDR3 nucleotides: TGTGCCAGCAGCCGGGGGACAGCCCTGGCGAGCTATGGCTACACCTTC. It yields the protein CASSRGTALASYGYTF.

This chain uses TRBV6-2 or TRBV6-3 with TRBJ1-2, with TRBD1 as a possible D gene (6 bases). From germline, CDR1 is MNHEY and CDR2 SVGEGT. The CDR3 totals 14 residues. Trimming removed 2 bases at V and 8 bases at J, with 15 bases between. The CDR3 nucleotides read TGTGCCAGCAGTTACGGACAGTGGCAGGAAGGCTACACCTTC. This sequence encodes CASSYGQWQEGYTF.

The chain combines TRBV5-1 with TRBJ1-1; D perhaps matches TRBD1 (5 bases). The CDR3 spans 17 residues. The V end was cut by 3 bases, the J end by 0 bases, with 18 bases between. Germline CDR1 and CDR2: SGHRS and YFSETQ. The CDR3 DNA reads TGCGCCAGCAGCTATGGGGCGGGGCGCAGTATGAACACTGAAGCTTTCTTT. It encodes CASSYGAGRSMNTEAFF.

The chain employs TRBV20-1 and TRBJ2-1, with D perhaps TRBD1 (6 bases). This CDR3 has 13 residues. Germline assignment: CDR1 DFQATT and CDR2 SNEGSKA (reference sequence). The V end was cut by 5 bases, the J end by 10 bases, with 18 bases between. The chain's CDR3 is CSAFLSSGDEQFF. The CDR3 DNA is TGCAGTGCTTTCCTTTCGTCAGGGGACGAGCAGTTCTTC.

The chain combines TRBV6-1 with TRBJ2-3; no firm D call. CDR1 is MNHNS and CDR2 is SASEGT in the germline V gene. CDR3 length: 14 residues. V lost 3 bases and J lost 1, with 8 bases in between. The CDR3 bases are TGTGCCAGCAGTGACGCTCTCGGCACAGATACGCAGTATTTT. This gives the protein CASSDALGTDTQYF.

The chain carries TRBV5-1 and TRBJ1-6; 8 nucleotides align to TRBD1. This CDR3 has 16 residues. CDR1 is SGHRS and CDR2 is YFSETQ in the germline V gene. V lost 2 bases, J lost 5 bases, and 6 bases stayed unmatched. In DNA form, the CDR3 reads TGCGCCAGCAGCTTTATGGGACAGGAAAATAATTCACCCCTCCACTTT. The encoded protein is CASSFMGQENNSPLHF. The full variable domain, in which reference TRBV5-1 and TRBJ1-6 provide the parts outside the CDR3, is KAGVTQTPRYLIKTRGQQVTLSCSPISGHRSVSWYQQTPGQGLQFLFEYFSETQRNKGNFPGRFSGRQFSNSRSEMNVSTLELGDSALYLCASSFMGQENNSPLHFGNGTRLTVT.

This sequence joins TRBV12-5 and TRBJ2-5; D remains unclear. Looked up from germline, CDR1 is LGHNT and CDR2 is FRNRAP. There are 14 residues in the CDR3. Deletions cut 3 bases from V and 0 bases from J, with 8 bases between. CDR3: CASGLWGYQETQYF. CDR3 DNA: TGTGCTAGTGGTTTATGGGGATACCAAGAGACCCAGTACTTC.

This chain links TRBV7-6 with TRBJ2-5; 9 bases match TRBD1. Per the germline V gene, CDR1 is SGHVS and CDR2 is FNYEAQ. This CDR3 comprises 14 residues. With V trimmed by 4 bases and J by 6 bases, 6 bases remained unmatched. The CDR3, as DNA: TGTGCCAGCAGCTCCGGGACAGGGAGGAAGACCCAGTACTTC. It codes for CASSSGTGRKTQYF.

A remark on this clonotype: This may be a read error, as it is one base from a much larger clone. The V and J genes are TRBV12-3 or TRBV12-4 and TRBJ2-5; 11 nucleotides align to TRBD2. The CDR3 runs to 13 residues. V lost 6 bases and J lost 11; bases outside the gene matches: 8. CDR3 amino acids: CASRPTSGIQQYF. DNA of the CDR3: TGTGCCAGCAGGCCGACTAGCGGGATACAGCAGTACTTC.

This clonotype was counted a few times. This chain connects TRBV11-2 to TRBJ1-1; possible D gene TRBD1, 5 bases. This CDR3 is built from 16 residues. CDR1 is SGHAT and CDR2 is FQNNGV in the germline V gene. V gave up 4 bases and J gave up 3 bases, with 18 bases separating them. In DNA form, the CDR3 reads TGTGCCAGCAGCTCCGACGCGACAGTTACCGACACTGAAGCTTTCTTT. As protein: CASSSDATVTDTEAFF. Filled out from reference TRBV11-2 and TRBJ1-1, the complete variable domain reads EAGVAQSPRYKIIEKRQSVAFWCNPISGHATLYWYQQILGQGPKLLIQFQNNGVVDDSQLPKDRFSAERLKGVDSTLKIQPAKLEDSAVYLCASSSDATVTDTEAFFGQGTRLTVV.

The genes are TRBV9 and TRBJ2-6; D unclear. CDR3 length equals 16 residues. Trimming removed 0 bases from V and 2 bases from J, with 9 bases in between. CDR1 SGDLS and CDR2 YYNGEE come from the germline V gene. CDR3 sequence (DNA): TGTGCCAGCAGCGTAGAGGCCTCGACTGGGGCCAACGTCCTGACTTTC. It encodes CASSVEASTGANVLTF.

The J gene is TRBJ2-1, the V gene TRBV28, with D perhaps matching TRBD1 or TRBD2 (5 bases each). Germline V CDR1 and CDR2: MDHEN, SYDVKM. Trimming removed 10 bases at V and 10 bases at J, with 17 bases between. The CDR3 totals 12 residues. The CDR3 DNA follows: TGTGCCACCAGATCCCCAGGGAGAGAGCAGTTCTTC. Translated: CATRSPGREQFF.

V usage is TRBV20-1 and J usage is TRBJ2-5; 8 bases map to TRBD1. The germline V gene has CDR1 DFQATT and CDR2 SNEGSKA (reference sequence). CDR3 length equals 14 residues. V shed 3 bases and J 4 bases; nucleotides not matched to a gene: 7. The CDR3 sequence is CSASMDRDGETQYF. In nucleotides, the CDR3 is TGCAGTGCTAGTATGGACAGGGATGGAGAGACCCAGTACTTC.

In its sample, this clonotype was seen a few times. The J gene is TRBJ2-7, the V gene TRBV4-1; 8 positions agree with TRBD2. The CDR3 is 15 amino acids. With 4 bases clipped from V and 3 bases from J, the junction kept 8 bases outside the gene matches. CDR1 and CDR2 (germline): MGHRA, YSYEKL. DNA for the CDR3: TGCGCCAGCAGCCTTGAGACCGGGACTAGCTACGAGCAGTACTTC. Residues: CASSLETGTSYEQYF.

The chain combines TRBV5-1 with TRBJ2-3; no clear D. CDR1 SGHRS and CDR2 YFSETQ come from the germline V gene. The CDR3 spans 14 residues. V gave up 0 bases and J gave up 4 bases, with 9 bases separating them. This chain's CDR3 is CASSLDKVADTQYF. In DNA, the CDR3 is TGCGCCAGCAGCTTGGACAAGGTGGCAGATACGCAGTATTTT.

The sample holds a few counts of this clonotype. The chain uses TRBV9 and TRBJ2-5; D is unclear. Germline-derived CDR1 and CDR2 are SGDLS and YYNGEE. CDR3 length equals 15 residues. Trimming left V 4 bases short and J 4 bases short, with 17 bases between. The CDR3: CASSSALGSLETQYF. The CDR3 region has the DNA TGTGCCAGCAGCTCAGCGTTAGGCTCTCTAGAGACCCAGTACTTC.

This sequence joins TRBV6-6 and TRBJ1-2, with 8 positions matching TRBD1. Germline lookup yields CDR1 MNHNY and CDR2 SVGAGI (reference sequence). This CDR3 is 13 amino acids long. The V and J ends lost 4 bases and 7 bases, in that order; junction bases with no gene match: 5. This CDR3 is CASSLTGASGYTF. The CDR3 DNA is TGTGCCAGCAGTTTGACAGGGGCAAGTGGCTACACCTTC.